The TCR beta chain described here comes from a study of graft-versus-host responses after intestinal transplantation. Intraepithelial lymphocytes and lamina propria lymphocytes were released through processing of graft tissue. For this clone: The junction and the germline gene differ at one end; a read error may be behind it.

Germline V gene lookup returns CDR1 MDHEN and CDR2 SYDVKM. The CDR3 is 16 amino acids. Some clones are missing from TCRdb's copy, which holds only in-frame ones; the method was immunoSEQ multiplex PCR. Of around 37,000 clones in the sample, around 90% were seen once. The source was ileum tissue, collected less than 210 days after intestinal transplant. This chain uses TRBV28 with TRBJ2-2, with D maybe TRBD2 (5 bases). The receptor's source is a human patient who received an intestinal transplant, so some T cells may come from the graft donor. This chain's CDR3 is CVSSSPGSPNTGELFF. CDR3 in DNA: TGTGTCAGCAGTTCGCCGGGATCCCCGAACACCGGGGAGCTGTTTTTT.